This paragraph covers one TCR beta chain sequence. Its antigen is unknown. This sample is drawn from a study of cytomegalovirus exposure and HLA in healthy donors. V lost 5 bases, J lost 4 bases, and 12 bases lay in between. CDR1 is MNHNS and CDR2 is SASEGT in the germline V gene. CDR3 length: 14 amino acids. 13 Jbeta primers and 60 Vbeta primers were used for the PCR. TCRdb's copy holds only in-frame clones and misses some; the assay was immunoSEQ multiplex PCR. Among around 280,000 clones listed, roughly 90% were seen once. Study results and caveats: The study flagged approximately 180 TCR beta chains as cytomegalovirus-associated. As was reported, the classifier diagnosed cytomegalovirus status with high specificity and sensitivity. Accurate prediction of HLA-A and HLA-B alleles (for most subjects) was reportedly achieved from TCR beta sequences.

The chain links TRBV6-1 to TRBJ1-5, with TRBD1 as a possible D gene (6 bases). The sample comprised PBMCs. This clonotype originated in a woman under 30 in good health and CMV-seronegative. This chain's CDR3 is CASSPYTGNQPQHF. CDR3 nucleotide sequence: TGTGCCAGCAGTCCCTATACAGGGAATCAGCCCCAGCATTTT.